The 20 T cell receptor beta chains listed next were all sequenced from one sample in a study of OX40 agonist ivuxolimab in advanced cancers. TCRdb's copy holds only in-frame clones and misses some; the assay was immunoSEQ multiplex PCR. The sample has approximately 54,000 clones; around 90% are singletons. The specimen was CD4+ or CD8+ T cells sorted from blood, collected in a trial of the OX40 agonist ivuxolimab. The receptors derive from an adult with an advanced solid tumor such as melanoma, head and neck, liver or kidney cancer.

The V and J genes are TRBV27 and TRBJ1-2, with a weak D call TRBD1 (6 bases). The CDR3 is 14 residues long. Germline values: CDR1 MNHEY, CDR2 SMNVEV (reference sequence). V lost 8 bases, J lost 4 bases, and 17 bases lay in between. The CDR3 spells CASSFSQGFYGYTF. The CDR3 DNA follows: TGTGCCAGCTCCTTTTCACAGGGTTTCTATGGCTACACCTTC.

This chain connects TRBV6-9 to TRBJ2-7, with D possibly matching TRBD1 (6 bases). This CDR3 has 13 residues. CDR1 and CDR2 from the germline V gene are MNHGY and SVAAGI. Trimming removed 9 bases at V and 3 bases at J, with 15 bases between. CDR3 sequence reads: CASVAGGHYEQYF. CDR3 sequence (DNA): TGTGCCAGTGTAGCTGGGGGACACTACGAGCAGTACTTC.

A single count supports this clone. The chain joins TRBV10-1 to TRBJ1-5; D call uncertain. This CDR3 comprises 16 residues. CDR1 is WNHNN, CDR2 SYGVQD, per germline (reference sequence). V lost 9 bases and J lost 8, with 26 bases in between. CDR3: CASISDGIIVQKPQHF. The DNA of the CDR3 is TGCGCCAGTATATCAGACGGCATCATCGTTCAGAAGCCCCAGCATTTT.

This clone was observed a single time. J is TRBJ2-5 and V is TRBV28, with TRBD2 matching over 10 bases. TRBJ2-7 explains the end of the DNA better; the J call may be wrong. The CDR3 has 15 amino acids. CDR1 and CDR2 (germline): MDHEN, SYDVKM. The chain's CDR3 is CASSLSSSGSYEQYF. As DNA, the CDR3 is TGTGCCAGCAGTTTATCCTCTAGCGGGAGTTACGAGCAGTACTTC.

The chain couples TRBV25-1 to TRBJ1-6; D is undetermined. The V and J ends lost 3 bases and 1 base respectively, with 7 bases between them. The germline V gene encodes CDR1 MGHDK and CDR2 SYGVNS. The CDR3 totals 15 residues. Here the CDR3 reads CASSDQKSYNSPLHF. CDR3 nucleotides: TGTGCCAGCAGTGATCAGAAGTCCTATAATTCACCCCTCCACTTT.

The chain couples TRBV11-1 to TRBJ1-1; D is unclear. The CDR3 extends over 13 amino acids. With 0 bases removed from V and 1 base from J, the gap between germline ends came to 3 bases. The germline CDR1 and CDR2 sequences are SGHAT and FQDESV (reference sequence). CDR3 loop: CASSLAGNTEAFF. The CDR3 nucleotides are TGTGCCAGCAGCTTAGCGGGGAACACTGAAGCTTTCTTT.

The rearrangement joins TRBV6-6 to TRBJ2-7; D might be TRBD1 (5 bases). The germline V gene has CDR1 MNHNY and CDR2 SVGAGI (reference sequence). Trimming cost V 2 bases and J 3 bases, with 8 bases left between them. This CDR3 is 13 amino acids long. CDR3 in amino acids: CASSYEQGYEQYF. CDR3 DNA sequence: TGTGCCAGCAGTTACGAGCAGGGCTACGAGCAGTACTTC.

The rearrangement joins TRBV7-9 to TRBJ1-2, with D possibly TRBD1 on 5 matching bases. CDR3 length: 15 amino acids. Trimming removed 0 bases from V and 7 bases from J, with 15 bases in between. The V gene's germline CDR1 is SEHNR and CDR2 FQNEAQ (reference sequence). CDR3 sequence: CASSLAFEGTAGYTF. The DNA for the CDR3 is TGTGCCAGCAGCTTAGCGTTCGAAGGGACGGCTGGCTACACCTTC.

This chain links TRBV6-5 with TRBJ2-1; D not certain. V was cut by 7 bases and J by 6 bases, with 13 bases left in between. The CDR3 sequence is 13 residues long. From germline, CDR1 is MNHEY and CDR2 SVGAGI. CDR3: CASKPTLRNEQFF. The DNA of the CDR3 is TGTGCCAGCAAGCCTACCCTTCGCAATGAGCAGTTCTTC.

The chain recombines TRBV6-1 with TRBJ2-7, with a weak D call TRBD2 (5 bases). V shed 6 bases and J shed 1 base, with 10 bases lying between them. Germline V gives CDR1 MNHNS, CDR2 SASEGT. The CDR3 is made up of 13 amino acids. The CDR3 DNA reads TGTGCCAGCAGCGGGGTGGGATCCTACGAGCAGTACTTC. Translating gives CASSGVGSYEQYF.

DNA for the CDR3: TGTGCCAGCAGCCAAGGATGGTCGGGTTATCAGCCCCAGCATTTT. This encodes CASSQGWSGYQPQHF. V and J are TRBV4-2 and TRBJ1-5; no clear D gene. The length of the CDR3 is 15 residues. Germline V gives CDR1 LGHNA, CDR2 YNFKEQ. The V end was cut by 1 base, the J end by 5 bases, with 12 bases between.

This chain links TRBV19 with TRBJ2-1; 14 positions agree with TRBD2. This CDR3 is 15 amino acids long. The germline V gene has CDR1 LNHDA and CDR2 SQIVND (reference sequence). V lost 5 bases to trimming and J lost 5 bases; unmatched junction nucleotides: 2. The CDR3 DNA follows: TGTGCCAGTAGTGCGGGACTAGCGGGGGACAATGAGCAGTTCTTC. This sequence encodes CASSAGLAGDNEQFF.

The chain combines TRBV7-3 with TRBJ1-1; D possibly corresponds to TRBD1 (6 bases). The germline gives CDR1 SGHTA, CDR2 FQGTGA. The CDR3 has 15 amino acids. V was shortened by 5 bases and J by 0 bases, with 13 bases between the two germline ends. CDR3 in amino acids: CASSELQGMNTEAFF. The CDR3 DNA reads TGTGCCAGCAGCGAACTACAGGGTATGAACACTGAAGCTTTCTTT.

This chain connects TRBV7-9 to TRBJ2-1, with D perhaps TRBD1 (5 bases). This CDR3 comprises 13 residues. Germline lookup yields CDR1 SEHNR and CDR2 FQNEAQ (reference sequence). Trimming stripped 2 bases from V and 9 bases from J, with 11 bases between. CDR3 in DNA: TGTGCCAGCAGCTTATACAGGTTGGTTGAGCAGTTCTTC. This encodes CASSLYRLVEQFF.

This chain links TRBV27 with TRBJ2-7; maybe TRBD2 (5 bases). The CDR3 has 16 amino acids. The germline V gene encodes CDR1 MNHEY and CDR2 SMNVEV (reference sequence). Trimming removed 3 bases at V and 2 bases at J, with 17 bases between. CDR3 nucleotides: TGTGCCAGCAGTTTTGTCTCGGGGTATTCGCCCTACGAGCAGTACTTC. Its protein is CASSFVSGYSPYEQYF.

CDR3 residues: CASSMTSGVNEQFF. Written as DNA, the CDR3 is TGTGCCAGTAGTATGACTAGCGGGGTTAATGAGCAGTTCTTC. This chain joins TRBV19 and TRBJ2-1, with TRBD2 matching 11 bases. CDR3 length: 14 residues. The V gene's germline CDR1 is LNHDA and CDR2 SQIVND (reference sequence). V was clipped by 3 bases and J by 7 bases; unmatched bases: 2.

The CDR3 DNA follows: TGTGCCAGCAGTCTACTAGGCACTAATGAGCAGTTCTTC. Encoded protein: CASSLLGTNEQFF. The rearrangement links TRBV27 to TRBJ2-1; tentative D call: TRBD2 (5 bases). The CDR3 extends over 13 amino acids. Germline V gene lookup returns CDR1 MNHEY and CDR2 SMNVEV (reference sequence). V lost 5 bases and J lost 7, with 12 bases in between.

The chain uses TRBV5-8 and TRBJ2-7; TRBD1 aligns across 7 bases. With V trimmed by 5 bases and J by 4 bases, 9 bases remained unmatched. CDR3 length equals 14 residues. The germline gives CDR1 SGHTS, CDR2 YDEGEE. The CDR3 region has the DNA TGTGCCAGCAGTCGTGTCGGGACAGATTACGAGCAGTACTTC. Protein product: CASSRVGTDYEQYF.

CDR3 in DNA: TGTGCCATCAGTGAGCCGAGGGCGAACTCCTACGAGCAGTACTTC. This codes for CAISEPRANSYEQYF. The genes are TRBV10-3 and TRBJ2-7; D might be TRBD2 (5 bases). The CDR3 loop spans 15 amino acids. CDR1 is ENHRY and CDR2 is SYGVKD in the germline V gene. Trimming took off 2 bases at V and 0 bases at J, with 11 bases between the two ends.

The rearrangement links TRBV7-9 to TRBJ2-3; 13 nucleotides line up with TRBD2. Germline values: CDR1 SEHNR, CDR2 FQNEAQ (reference sequence). CDR3 length equals 16 residues. The trim removed 4 bases at V and 2 bases at J, leaving 3 bases unmatched. As DNA, the CDR3 is TGTGCCAGCAGCTCGGGACTAGCGGGGACCACAGATACGCAGTATTTT. It encodes CASSSGLAGTTDTQYF.